This passage covers 20 T cell receptor beta chains from one sample sequenced in a study of T cells in Graves' hyperthyroidism and ophthalmopathy. The TCR beta CDR3 regions underwent amplification using RNA transcripts as the source. The HTBI primer set was used in a first-round RT-PCR of the TCR CDR3. TCRdb redid the calling of the multiplex PCR reads with MiXCR, one entry per CDR3 protein. This table holds over 350,000 distinct CDR3 sequences, over 13% found once. Sequencing was performed on blood. Receptors were obtained from a man between 45 and 60 years old with Graves' ophthalmopathy.

In its sample, this clonotype was seen many times. The CDR3 sequence: CASSRGSGAANEQYF. The CDR3 region has the DNA TGTGCCAGCAGCAGAGGTAGCGGGGCCGCCAACGAGCAGTACTTC. The V call is TRBV2, the J call TRBJ2-7; the match to TRBD2 covers 8 bases. The V gene's germline CDR1 is SNHLY and CDR2 FYNNEI. With V trimmed by 6 bases and J by 5 bases, 12 bases remained unmatched. CDR3 length: 15 amino acids.

At least ten counts were recorded for this clonotype. The rearrangement uses TRBV7-2 and TRBJ2-3; TRBD2 matches 11 bases. This CDR3 contains 16 residues. Per germline, CDR1 SGHTA and CDR2 FQGNSA. V lost 4 bases, J lost 2 bases, and 5 bases stayed unmatched. CDR3 nucleotide sequence: TGTGCCAGCAGCTCTGGGACTAGCGGAATCACAGATACGCAGTATTTT. Residues: CASSSGTSGITDTQYF.

Ten or more counts support this clonotype. J is TRBJ2-1 and V is TRBV29-1; D is unclear. The CDR3 has 13 residues. The germline V and J ends were trimmed by 4 bases and 0 bases, with 7 bases remaining between them. Per germline, CDR1 SQVTM and CDR2 ANQGSEA. The CDR3 here is CSVGMISYNEQFF. DNA of the CDR3: TGCAGCGTTGGAATGATCTCCTACAATGAGCAGTTCTTC.

This clonotype was seen at least ten times. The genes are TRBV6-1 and TRBJ1-1; possibly TRBD1 for D (6 bases). Germline values: CDR1 MNHNS, CDR2 SASEGT. The CDR3 covers 17 residues. Trimming removed 2 bases at V and 4 bases at J, with 20 bases between. DNA for the CDR3: TGTGCCAGCAGTGAAATGGGTGGCAGGGGACGTGGCACTGAAGCTTTCTTT. The encoded protein is CASSEMGGRGRGTEAFF.

This clonotype appeared many times. V usage is TRBV20-1 and J usage is TRBJ2-5; 12 bases line up with TRBD2. The CDR3 has 16 amino acids. The V gene's germline CDR1 is DFQATT and CDR2 SNEGSKA (reference sequence). The V segment lost 0 bases and the J segment 5 bases; nucleotides outside the gene matches: 7. The CDR3 reads CSARDRLAGVKETQYF. The CDR3 DNA reads as TGCAGTGCTAGAGATCGACTAGCGGGAGTTAAGGAGACCCAGTACTTC.

The chain uses TRBV27 and TRBJ2-2; a weak D match, TRBD1 (5 bases). The CDR3 is 16 residues long. The germline V gene encodes CDR1 MNHEY and CDR2 SMNVEV (reference sequence). Trimming stripped 4 bases from V and 8 bases from J, with 20 bases between. The CDR3 nucleotides are TGTGCCAGCAGTTCCCCAGGGTTGGGCGTTATAGGGGAGCTGTTTTTT. Protein sequence: CASSSPGLGVIGELFF.

This clonotype appeared many times. The chain carries TRBV12-3 or TRBV12-4 and TRBJ1-1; possibly TRBD1 for D (6 bases). Trimming removed 3 bases from V and 10 bases from J, with 9 bases in between. The CDR3 is 11 residues long. The CDR3: CASSFQGRAFF. CDR3 DNA sequence: TGTGCCAGCAGTTTCCAGGGGCGAGCTTTCTTT.

The chain recombines TRBV20-1 with TRBJ2-1; D is possibly TRBD1 or TRBD2 (6 bases each). The V gene lost 5 bases and the J gene lost 5 bases, with 22 bases spanning the gap. The V gene's germline CDR1 is DFQATT and CDR2 SNEGSKA (reference sequence). This CDR3 has 16 residues. CDR3 coding DNA: TGCAGTGCTCCCCGGGGGCAGGTTCAGACAAACAATGAGCAGTTCTTC. Its translation: CSAPRGQVQTNNEQFF.

In this sample, this clonotype turned up once. Since a much larger clone is just one base distant, this may be a read error. The chain is built from TRBV27 and TRBJ2-3; D remains ambiguous. The V gene lost 4 bases and the J gene lost 4 bases, with 9 bases spanning the gap. The CDR3 totals 13 residues. The germline V gene encodes CDR1 MNHEY and CDR2 SMNVEV (reference sequence). DNA for the CDR3: TGTGCCAGCAGTTCCACCCCCCCAGATACGCAGTATTTT. Protein: CASSSTPPDTQYF.

This chain links TRBV14 with TRBJ2-1; the match to TRBD2 covers 7 bases. The CDR3 has 16 amino acids. The V segment lost 3 bases and the J segment 0 bases; nucleotides outside the gene matches: 5. Germline CDR1 SGHDN, CDR2 FVKESK. CDR3 coding DNA: TGTGCCAGCAGCCAGCGGAGCGGGATCTCCTACAATGAGCAGTTCTTC. This sequence encodes CASSQRSGISYNEQFF.

The sample holds a few counts of this clonotype. This chain links TRBV12-3 or TRBV12-4 with TRBJ1-2; D is unresolved. V was trimmed by 5 bases and J by 2 bases, leaving 18 bases between them. The CDR3 is 16 residues long. CDR3 sequence: CASSPPAHGRNYGYTF. The CDR3 DNA is TGTGCCAGCAGTCCACCCGCCCACGGGAGGAACTATGGCTACACCTTC.

The table lists this clonotype with many counts. The CDR3 DNA reads as TGTGCCAGCAGCTCCGAGTGGGGAACCCAGTACTTC. This gives the protein CASSSEWGTQYF. The chain is built from TRBV7-9 and TRBJ2-5; D is unclear. Germline V gene sequence: CDR1 SEHNR, CDR2 FQNEAQ (reference sequence). Trimming stripped 4 bases from V and 8 bases from J, with 11 bases between. This CDR3 is 12 amino acids long.

This sequence joins TRBV12-3 or TRBV12-4 and TRBJ1-3; D ambiguous. V gave up 6 bases and J gave up 4 bases, with 7 bases separating them. The CDR3 runs 12 residues. CDR3 amino acids: CASRKGGNTIYF. CDR3 nucleotide sequence: TGTGCCAGCAGGAAAGGAGGAAACACCATATATTTT.

In its sample, this clonotype was seen many times. The chain employs TRBV4-1 and TRBJ2-1; the D is unclear. The CDR3 is 13 residues long. Trimming took 5 bases from V and 9 from J, leaving 14 bases between them. Germline CDR1 is MGHRA and CDR2 is YSYEKL. The CDR3, as DNA: TGCGCCAGCAGCTACAGTCGAGCGAGTGAGCAGTTCTTC. Protein: CASSYSRASEQFF.

This clonotype was seen at least ten times. The chain joins TRBV30 to TRBJ1-1; D perhaps matches TRBD1 (5 bases). V was clipped by 3 bases and J by 0 bases, with 8 bases between them. The CDR3 consists of 13 residues. Germline V lookup: CDR1 GTSNPN, CDR2 SVGIG (reference sequence). This chain's CDR3 is CAWREGLNTEAFF. The CDR3 coding sequence is TGTGCCTGGAGGGAGGGGTTGAACACTGAAGCTTTCTTT.

The CDR3 reads CAISEGPRATEAFF. The CDR3 DNA follows: TGTGCCATCAGTGAAGGTCCCAGGGCGACTGAAGCTTTCTTT. V is TRBV10-3 and J is TRBJ1-1; D might be TRBD1 (5 bases). The CDR3 has 14 residues. Germline lookup yields CDR1 ENHRY and CDR2 SYGVKD. The ends were cut back, 3 bases at V and 5 bases at J, with 13 bases in the middle.

This clonotype was counted only a few times. This rearrangement joins TRBV24-1 to TRBJ2-1; 9 positions agree with TRBD2. CDR1 and CDR2 from the germline V gene are KGHDR and SFDVKD. V trimming: 4 bases; J trimming: 5 bases; junction bases outside the gene matches: 8. CDR3 length: 16 amino acids. The CDR3 DNA sequence: TGTGCCACCAGTGACATAGCGGGAGCGGGAAACAATGAGCAGTTCTTC. As protein: CATSDIAGAGNNEQFF.

This clonotype was detected many times. The V gene is TRBV3-1, the J gene TRBJ2-5, with TRBD1 matching over 12 bases. This CDR3 is 19 amino acids long. Per the germline V gene, CDR1 is LGHDT and CDR2 is YNNKEL (reference sequence). J was trimmed by 2 bases and V by 5 bases; bases with no gene match: 15. The CDR3 nucleotides are TGTGCCAGCAGCACCCGGGACAGGGGGCGTCTTCCACAACAAGAGACCCAGTACTTC. Translating it yields CASSTRDRGRLPQQETQYF.

There are many counts of this clonotype. The chain recombines TRBV4-1 with TRBJ2-5; a weak D match, TRBD2 (5 bases). This CDR3 contains 14 residues. Germline loops: CDR1 MGHRA, CDR2 YSYEKL. V was cut by 5 bases and J by 1 base, with 11 bases left in between. The CDR3 region is CASSWGVGQETQYF. Written as DNA, the CDR3 is TGCGCCAGCAGCTGGGGAGTGGGCCAAGAGACCCAGTACTTC.

This clonotype was counted at least ten times. The rearrangement joins TRBV30 to TRBJ1-1; D is perhaps TRBD1 (6 bases). The V gene lost 0 bases and the J gene lost 1 base, with 9 bases spanning the gap. The CDR3 has 14 residues. Germline lookup yields CDR1 GTSNPN and CDR2 SVGIG (reference sequence). CDR3 DNA: TGTGCCTGGAGTGTAGGGGGAAAGAACACTGAAGCTTTCTTT. Amino acid sequence: CAWSVGGKNTEAFF. The variable domain in full, with the rest retrieved from reference TRBV30 and TRBJ1-1, is SQTIHQWPATLVQPVGSPLSLECTVEGTSNPNLYWYRQAAGRGLQLLFYSVGIGQISSEVPQNLSASRPQDRQFILSSKKLLLSDSGFYLCAWSVGGKNTEAFFGQGTRLTVV.